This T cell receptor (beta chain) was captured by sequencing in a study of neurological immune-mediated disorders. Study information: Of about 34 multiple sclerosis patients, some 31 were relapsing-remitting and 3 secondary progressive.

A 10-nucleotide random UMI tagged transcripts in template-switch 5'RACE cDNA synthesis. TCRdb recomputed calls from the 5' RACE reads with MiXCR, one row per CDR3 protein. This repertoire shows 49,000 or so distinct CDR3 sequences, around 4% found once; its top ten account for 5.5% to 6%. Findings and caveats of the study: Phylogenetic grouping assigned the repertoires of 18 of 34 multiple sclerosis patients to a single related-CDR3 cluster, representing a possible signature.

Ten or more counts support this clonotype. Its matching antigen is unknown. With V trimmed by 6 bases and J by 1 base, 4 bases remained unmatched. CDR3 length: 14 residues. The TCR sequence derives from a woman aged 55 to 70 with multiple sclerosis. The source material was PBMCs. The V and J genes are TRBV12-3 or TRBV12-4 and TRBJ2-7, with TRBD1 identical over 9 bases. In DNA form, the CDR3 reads TGTGCCAGCAGCCGGACAGGGGTGTCCTACGAGCAGTACTTC. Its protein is CASSRTGVSYEQYF.